This entry concerns a single T cell receptor (beta chain). Its antigen is still unknown. TCRdb reprocessed the 5' RACE reads via MiXCR and lists one record per CDR3 protein. The sample consists of over 500,000 distinct CDR3 sequences, around 20% of them appearing once. The entry originates in a study of identical twins. The CDR3 totals 13 residues. V lost 7 bases to trimming and J lost 2 bases, with 10 bases between them. Germline CDR1 is SNHLY and CDR2 is FYNNEI. Overall study findings and caveats: Analyses based on zero insertions could be partly confounded by invariant MAIT and iNKT cells.

The data also belong to a second study, concerning T cells expressing NK-cell markers.

The V call is TRBV2, the J call TRBJ2-3, with a tentative D call TRBD2 (6 bases). Material for sequencing was CD4+ T cells sorted from blood. The receptor was isolated from a woman younger than 30 in good health. CDR3 coding DNA: TGTGCCAGCACGGGACTTGCCACAGATACGCAGTATTTT. This translates into CASTGLATDTQYF.